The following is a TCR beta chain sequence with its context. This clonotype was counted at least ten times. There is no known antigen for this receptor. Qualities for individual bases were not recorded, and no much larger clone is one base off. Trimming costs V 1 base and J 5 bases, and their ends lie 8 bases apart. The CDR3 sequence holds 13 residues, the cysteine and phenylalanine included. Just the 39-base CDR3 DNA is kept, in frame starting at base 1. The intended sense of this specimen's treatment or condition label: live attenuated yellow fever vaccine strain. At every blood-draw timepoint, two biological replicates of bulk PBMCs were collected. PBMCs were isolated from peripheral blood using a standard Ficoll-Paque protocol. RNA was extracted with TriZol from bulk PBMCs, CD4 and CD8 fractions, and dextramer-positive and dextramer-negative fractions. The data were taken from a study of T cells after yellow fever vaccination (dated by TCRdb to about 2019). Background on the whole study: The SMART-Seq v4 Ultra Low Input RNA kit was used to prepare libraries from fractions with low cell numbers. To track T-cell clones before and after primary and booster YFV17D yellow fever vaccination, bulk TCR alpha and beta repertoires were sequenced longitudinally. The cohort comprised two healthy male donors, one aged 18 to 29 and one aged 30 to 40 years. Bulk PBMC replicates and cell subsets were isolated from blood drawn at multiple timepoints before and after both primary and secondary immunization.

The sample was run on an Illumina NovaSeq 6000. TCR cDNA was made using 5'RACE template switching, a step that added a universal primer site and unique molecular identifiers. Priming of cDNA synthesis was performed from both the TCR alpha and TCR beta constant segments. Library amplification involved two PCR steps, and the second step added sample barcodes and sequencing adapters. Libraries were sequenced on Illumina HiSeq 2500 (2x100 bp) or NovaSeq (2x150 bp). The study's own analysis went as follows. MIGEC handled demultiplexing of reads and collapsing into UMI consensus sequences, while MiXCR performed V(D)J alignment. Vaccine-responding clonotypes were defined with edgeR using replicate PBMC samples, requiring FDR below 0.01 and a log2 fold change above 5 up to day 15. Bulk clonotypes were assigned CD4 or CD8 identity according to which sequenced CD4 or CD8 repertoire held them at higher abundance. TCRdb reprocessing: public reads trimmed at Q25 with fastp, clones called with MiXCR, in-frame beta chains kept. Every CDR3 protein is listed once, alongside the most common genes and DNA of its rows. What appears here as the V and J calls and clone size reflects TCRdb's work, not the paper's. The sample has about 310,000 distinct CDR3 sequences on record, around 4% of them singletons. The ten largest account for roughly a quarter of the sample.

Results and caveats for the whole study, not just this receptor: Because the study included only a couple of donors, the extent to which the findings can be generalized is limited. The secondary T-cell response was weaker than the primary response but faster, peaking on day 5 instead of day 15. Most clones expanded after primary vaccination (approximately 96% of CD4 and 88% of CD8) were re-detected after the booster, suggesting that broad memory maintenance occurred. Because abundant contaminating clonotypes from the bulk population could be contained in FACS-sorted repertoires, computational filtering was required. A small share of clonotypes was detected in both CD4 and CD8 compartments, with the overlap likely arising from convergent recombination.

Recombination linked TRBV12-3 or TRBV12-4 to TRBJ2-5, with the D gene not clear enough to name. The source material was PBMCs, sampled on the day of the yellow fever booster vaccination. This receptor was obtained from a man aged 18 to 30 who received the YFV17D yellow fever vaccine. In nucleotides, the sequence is TGTGCCAGCAGTTTAGGGCTCGCGGAGACCCAGTACTTC. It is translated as CASSLGLAETQYF.